Presented here are 18 T cell receptor beta chains from one specimen sequenced in a study. TCRdb reprocessed the RT-PCR reads via MiXCR and lists one record per CDR3 protein. The repertoire holds hundreds of thousands of distinct CDR3 sequences, approximately 15% seen once, with roughly 4% in the top ten. The specimen sequenced was memory CD4+ T cells from blood. These receptors came from a female donor in good health, serving as a healthy control.

The chain is built from TRBV7-9 and TRBJ1-3; TRBD1 aligns across 10 bases. Per the germline V gene, CDR1 is SEHNR and CDR2 is FQNEAQ (reference sequence). The trim removed 5 bases at V and 0 bases at J, leaving 4 bases unmatched. The CDR3 is 16 residues long. The CDR3 here is CASSPTGGNSGNTIYF. In DNA form, the CDR3 reads TGTGCCAGCAGCCCGACAGGGGGCAACTCTGGAAACACCATATATTTT.

The chain joins TRBV20-1 to TRBJ1-1; D may be TRBD1 (5 bases). V dropped 3 bases and J dropped 8 bases, with 16 bases sitting between them. This CDR3 spans 13 amino acids. CDR1 DFQATT and CDR2 SNEGSKA come from the germline V gene (reference sequence). CDR3 region: CSARWRGKREAFF. Written as DNA, the CDR3 is TGCAGTGCTAGGTGGAGGGGCAAGCGGGAAGCTTTCTTT.

This clonotype was counted many times. This rearrangement joins TRBV10-3 to TRBJ1-1; tentatively, D is TRBD1 (6 bases). Germline V gene data show CDR1 as ENHRY and CDR2 as SYGVKD. The CDR3 loop spans 12 amino acids. The V end was cut by 9 bases, the J end by 8 bases, with 16 bases between. In nucleotides, the CDR3 is TGTGCCATATGGGACAAATTGACGGAAGCTTTCTTT. Translation gives CAIWDKLTEAFF.

The chain employs TRBV24-1 and TRBJ2-1, with D possibly being TRBD1 (6 bases). V was trimmed by 5 bases and J by 6 bases, leaving 16 bases between them. Germline CDR1 reads KGHDR; CDR2 reads SFDVKD. This CDR3 has 15 amino acids. DNA for the CDR3: TGTGCCACCAGTGTCCCACAGGGATCAGGCAATGAGCAGTTCTTC. This sequence encodes CATSVPQGSGNEQFF.

This clonotype was detected only a few times. CDR3 amino acids: CSAREASREGGYTF. The CDR3 nucleotides are TGCAGTGCTAGAGAGGCATCGAGGGAAGGTGGCTACACCTTC. This chain joins TRBV20-1 and TRBJ1-2; D is uncertain. CDR1 is DFQATT and CDR2 is SNEGSKA in the germline V gene (reference sequence). The V end lost 0 bases, the J end lost 7 bases, and 15 bases lay between the germline ends. The CDR3 is 14 amino acids.

This clonotype appeared many times. The chain recombines TRBV4-3 with TRBJ1-6; perhaps TRBD1 as D (5 bases). The length of the CDR3 is 16 residues. The germline gives CDR1 LGHNA, CDR2 YSLEER. Trimming removed 3 bases at V and 3 bases at J, with 12 bases between. CDR3 nucleotides: TGCGCCAGCAGCCACCGCTGGGACTTCTATAATTCACCCCTCCACTTT. It specifies CASSHRWDFYNSPLHF.

In this sample, this clonotype turned up many times. J is TRBJ1-1 and V is TRBV4-3; D unclear. Trimming removed 0 bases at V and 7 bases at J, with 9 bases between. This CDR3 comprises 13 residues. Germline CDR1 is LGHNA and CDR2 is YSLEER. CDR3 region: CASSQDFVGEAFF. DNA for the CDR3: TGCGCCAGCAGCCAAGATTTCGTTGGTGAAGCTTTCTTT.

There are a few counts of this clonotype. J is TRBJ2-1 and V is TRBV12-3 or TRBV12-4; 8 bases map to TRBD1. V trimming: 6 bases; J trimming: 1 base; junction bases outside the gene matches: 17. The CDR3 is made up of 19 amino acids. The CDR3 DNA is TGTGCCAGCAGGGGTTCAGGGGGCCTAAGCCAAAAATCCTACAATGAGCAGTTCTTC. This translates into CASRGSGGLSQKSYNEQFF.

This clonotype has a count of ten or more. The V and J genes are TRBV20-1 and TRBJ2-7; D remains ambiguous. The CDR3 has 14 amino acids. The V gene's germline CDR1 is DFQATT and CDR2 SNEGSKA (reference sequence). Between the trimmed V and J ends, which lost 1 base and 0 bases, there was a span of 10 bases. The CDR3 DNA is TGCAGTGCTAGAGCCGACACGGACTCCTACGAGCAGTACTTC. Translation: CSARADTDSYEQYF.

This clonotype was recorded at least ten times. The gene calls are TRBV7-2 and TRBJ2-5, with D hard to call. CDR1 and CDR2 from the germline V gene are SGHTA and FQGNSA. This CDR3 spans 12 amino acids. Trimming cost V 1 base and J 14 bases, with 14 bases left between them. The CDR3 nucleotides are TGTGCCAGCAGCTTAGATGTCAGGCGAACCTACTTC. Translating it yields CASSLDVRRTYF.

This chain joins TRBV7-3 and TRBJ2-5; D not resolved. Trimming pared 1 base from V and 4 bases from J, leaving 13 bases between. Germline V gene data show CDR1 as SGHTA and CDR2 as FQGTGA. CDR3 size: 15 residues. The DNA of the CDR3 is TGTGCCAGCAGCTTAAATACCGGGTTCGGAGAGACCCAGTACTTC. Protein: CASSLNTGFGETQYF.

This clonotype was detected many times. This rearrangement joins TRBV10-3 to TRBJ2-7; TRBD1 aligns across 12 bases. The V gene end was trimmed by 10 bases and the J gene end by 7 bases; junction bases not matched to a gene: 8. Germline V gives CDR1 ENHRY, CDR2 SYGVKD. The CDR3 spans 13 residues. Here the CDR3 reads CASSGQGALEQYF. DNA for the CDR3: TGTGCCAGCTCGGGACAGGGGGCACTGGAGCAGTACTTC.

There are many counts of this clonotype. The rearrangement uses TRBV5-6 and TRBJ1-3, with D hard to call. Germline lookup yields CDR1 SGHDT and CDR2 YYEEEE. Trimming pared 0 bases from V and 4 bases from J, leaving 8 bases between. This CDR3 has 14 amino acids. The CDR3 coding sequence is TGTGCCAGCAGCTTGGGTCGGAGCGGAAACACCATATATTTT. Protein: CASSLGRSGNTIYF. Using reference TRBV5-6 and TRBJ1-3 for the parts outside the CDR3, the full variable domain is DAGVTQSPTHLIKTRGQQVTLRCSPKSGHDTVSWYQQALGQGPQFIFQYYEEEERQRGNFPDRFSGHQFPNYSSELNVNALLLGDSALYLCASSLGRSGNTIYFGEGSWLTVV.

This clonotype has ten or more counts. The chain has TRBV12-3 or TRBV12-4 and TRBJ1-2; D is unclear. The CDR3 contains 15 residues. V was trimmed by 3 bases and J by 4 bases, leaving 15 bases between them. CDR3 sequence reads: CASSFGTAGFYGYTF. CDR3 DNA sequence: TGTGCCAGCAGTTTTGGTACAGCCGGATTCTATGGCTACACCTTC.

This clonotype was observed a handful of times. The genes are TRBV7-9 and TRBJ1-6; 7 bases are a match to TRBD1. The germline V gene has CDR1 SEHNR and CDR2 FQNEAQ (reference sequence). The CDR3 has 14 amino acids. V lost 5 bases to trimming and J lost 7 bases; unmatched junction nucleotides: 5. The CDR3 nucleotides are TGTGCCAGCAGCCAACAGGGGTTGAATTCACCCCTCCACTTT. Translating gives CASSQQGLNSPLHF.

This clonotype has a count of ten or more. The V gene is TRBV29-1, the J gene TRBJ2-1, with D hard to call. The CDR3 loop spans 16 amino acids. CDR1 and CDR2 (germline): SQVTM, ANQGSEA. V lost 6 bases and J lost 0, with 18 bases in between. CDR3 protein: CSVYPPTPTSYNEQFF. The CDR3 bases are TGCAGCGTGTACCCACCGACACCCACCTCCTACAATGAGCAGTTCTTC.

This clonotype was counted ten times or more. CDR3 nucleotides: TGTGCCAGCAGCCGGGACAGGGCAGGTTCACCCCTCCACTTT. It is translated as CASSRDRAGSPLHF. The chain is built from TRBV7-2 and TRBJ1-6; 9 bases agree with TRBD1. Germline V lookup: CDR1 SGHTA, CDR2 FQGNSA. The CDR3 is 14 residues long. The V segment lost 5 bases and the J segment 9 bases; nucleotides outside the gene matches: 5.

This clonotype was counted between two and nine times. The chain combines TRBV5-1 with TRBJ2-1, with 16 positions matching TRBD2. The CDR3 runs 16 residues. The V and J ends lost 4 bases and 4 bases, in that order; junction bases with no gene match: 2. CDR1 is SGHRS, CDR2 YFSETQ, per germline. The DNA of the CDR3 is TGCGCCAGCAGCGAGGGACTAGCGGGAGGGTACAATGAGCAGTTCTTC. This translates into CASSEGLAGGYNEQFF.